This T cell receptor (beta chain) was sequenced for a study of regulatory T cells in long-lasting Graves disease. Trimming stripped 0 bases from V and 3 bases from J, with 14 bases between. The CDR3 sequence is 16 residues long. The V gene's germline CDR1 is ENHRY and CDR2 SYGVKD. The TCR beta library used iRepertoire HTBI primers with Arm-PCR amplification of CDR3. Original analysis: Across samples, more than 55 TRBV and some 15 TRBJ segments were found. MiXCR, run by TCRdb on the multiplex PCR reads, gives a single entry per CDR3 protein. The V and J calls were determined by TCRdb, not by the authors. The sample carries 200,000 to 300,000 distinct CDR3 sequences, 20% to 25% recorded once. In this sample, this clonotype turned up many times. Its antigen is still unknown. Described time point: newly diagnosed GD, antithyroid drugs for less than 3 months. With RNA extracted from PBMCs as input, the TCR library was made. In this cohort, patients came from an endocrinology department located in Xi'an, China.

Study-wide findings and caveats: Researchers reported studying only peripheral blood, not thyroid tissue. It was in persistent disease that TRBV28, TRBJ1-2 and TRBJ2-5 were favored.

The sample consisted of peripheral blood mononuclear cells (PBMCs), taken at new diagnosis, from a patient treated with antithyroid drugs. The sequence was obtained from a female donor with Graves disease. The V call is TRBV10-3, the J call TRBJ1-1; no clear D gene. The CDR3 is CAISESIWQDDTEAFF. The DNA of the CDR3 is TGTGCCATCAGTGAGTCGATTTGGCAGGATGACACTGAAGCTTTCTTT.